This TCR beta chain was found in a study of OX40 agonist ivuxolimab in advanced cancers. Notes on the study in general: CD4+ and CD8+ T cells in blood underwent clonal expansion by week 6 at 0.1 to 3.0 mg/kg. The investigators did not determine what antigen specificity the expanded peripheral T cells had.

Germline V lookup: CDR1 MNHEY, CDR2 SMNVEV (reference sequence). The CDR3 consists of 14 residues. Trimming took off 2 bases at V and 8 bases at J, with 15 bases between the two ends. As for this clone: Its antigen is as yet unknown.

It was autoimmune disease history or systemic immunosuppression that excluded patients. The repertoire was sequenced with immunoSEQ multiplex PCR; TCRdb's copy has only in-frame clones and lacks some. The sample includes about 74,000 clones, about 86% of them seen just once. The V and J genes are TRBV27 and TRBJ1-1; D might be TRBD1 (6 bases). The TCR comes from an adult with an advanced solid tumor such as melanoma, head and neck, liver or kidney cancer. The source was CD4+ or CD8+ T cells sorted from blood, collected in a trial of the OX40 agonist ivuxolimab. CDR3 in amino acids: CASSLGARGGEAFF. The CDR3 region has the DNA TGTGCCAGCAGTTTAGGTGCCAGGGGCGGAGAAGCTTTCTTT.